This paragraph covers one T cell receptor beta chain sequence. Its antigen is not yet known. A junction end diverges from the germline sequence, so it may reflect a read error. Including cysteine and phenylalanine, the CDR3 has 16 amino acids. Here the CDR3 DNA is all that survives: 48 bases in frame from base 1. Taken from the germline V gene (reference sequence), the CDR1 and CDR2 loops are SEHNR and FQNEAQ. The record originates from a study of CD8+CD57+ T cells in acquired aplastic anemia (dated by TCRdb to the late 2010s). About the full investigation: Extracted DNA from sorted CD4+ and CD8+ cells averaged around 3.4 ug, ranging from roughly 0.17 to 30 ug. An average of around 10 million reads for CD4+ cells and approximately 12 million reads for CD8+ cells was obtained from healthy donor samples.

General study outcomes and caveats: No significant difference in CD8+ Simpson's diversity was found between patients and healthy controls (P=0.060). About 30 CD8+ CDR3 sequences were found to be shared between patients and controls, but these sequences appeared to be highly expressed in patients and within the immunodominant clones of the patients.

Profiling of TCR beta VDJ combinations and CDR3 sequences used genomic DNA as the template. An Illumina HiSeq 2000 was used for TCR repertoire sequencing. Concerning the study's data processing: Repertoires were assessed using TRBV/TRBJ rearrangement plots, CDR3 size and DJ length profiles, and Simpson's diversity index. The most abundant DNA sequence in the deep sequencing data was defined as the immunodominant clone. CDR3 amino acid sequences were screened for sharing across subjects and were compared with published repertoires and the VDJdb database. TCRdb trimmed public reads at Q25 via fastp, called clones via MiXCR and kept in-frame beta chains. CDR3 protein sequences are deduplicated, and each keeps its most common genes and DNA. The V and J calls and clone size come from TCRdb's table, not from the authors' own analysis. Counted in this sample were hundreds of thousands of distinct CDR3 sequences; 55% to 75% of them appeared once. The top ten hold more than 3.5% of the sample.

The study deep-sequenced TCR repertoires of sorted CD4+ and CD8+ blood T cells from severe aplastic anemia patients and healthy subjects. Ficoll-Paque density gradient centrifugation was used to isolate peripheral blood mononuclear cells. CD4+ and CD8+ T cells were sorted by FACS or magnetic beads before DNA extraction. The rearrangement joined TRBV7-9 to TRBJ1-1, with an unclear D gene assignment. Sequencing was done on a sample of sorted CD4+, CD8+, or CD8+CD57+ T cells (not recorded which) from PBMCs. The receptor's source is a human donor in good health, serving as a control. The CDR3 amino acid sequence is: CACSLTSVDTQNFAFF. The nucleotides read TGTGCCTGCAGCCTTACTTCGGTCGATACCCAGAACTTCGCTTTCTTT.